What follows describes a single T cell receptor beta chain. Its antigen is undetermined. The sample originates from a study of T cells after yellow fever vaccination. A universal primer site and UMIs were added as TCR cDNA was made by 5'RACE template switching. TCRdb called the 5' RACE reads again in MiXCR, with one record for every CDR3 protein. This table holds 450,000 to 550,000 distinct CDR3 sequences, less than 25% found once. The CDR3 covers 14 residues. Per the germline V gene, CDR1 is SGHTA and CDR2 is FQGNSA. V was trimmed by 4 bases and J by 4 bases, leaving 14 bases between them. Study-wide findings and caveats: Bulk-population clonotypes that are abundant could appear as contaminants in FACS-sorted repertoires. Most clones from primary vaccination resurfaced after the booster (about 96% CD4, around 90% CD8).

The specimen comprised PBMCs, sampled 20 to 25 days after the first yellow fever vaccination. This sequence was found in a man between 18 and 35 years old who received the YFV17D yellow fever vaccine. The V gene is TRBV7-2, the J gene TRBJ2-7, with a possible D match to TRBD1 (5 bases). CDR3 sequence reads: CASSYTQAAYEQYF. DNA for the CDR3: TGTGCCAGCAGCTACACACAGGCTGCGTACGAGCAGTACTTC.